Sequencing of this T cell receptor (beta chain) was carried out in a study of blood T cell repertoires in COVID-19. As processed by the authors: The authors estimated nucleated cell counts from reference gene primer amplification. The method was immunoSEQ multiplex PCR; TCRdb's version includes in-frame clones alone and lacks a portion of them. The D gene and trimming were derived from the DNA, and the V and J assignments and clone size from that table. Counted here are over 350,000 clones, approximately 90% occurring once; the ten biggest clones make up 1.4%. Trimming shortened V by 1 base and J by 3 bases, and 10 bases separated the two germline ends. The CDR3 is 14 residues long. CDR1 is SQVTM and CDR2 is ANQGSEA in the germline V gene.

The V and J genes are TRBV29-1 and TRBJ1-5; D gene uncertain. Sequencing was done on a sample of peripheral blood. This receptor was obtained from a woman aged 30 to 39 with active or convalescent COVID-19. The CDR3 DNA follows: TGCAGCGTTGAAGTTGGCGGGAACAATCAGCCCCAGCATTTT. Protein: CSVEVGGNNQPQHF. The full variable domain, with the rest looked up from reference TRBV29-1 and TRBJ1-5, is SAVISQKPSRDICQRGTSLTIQCQVDSQVTMMFWYRQQPGQSLTLIATANQGSEATYESGFVIDKFPISRPNLTFSTLTVSNMSPEDSSIYLCSVEVGGNNQPQHFGDGTRLSIL.